These 17 T cell receptor beta chains originate from one sample sequenced in a study of CD8+ T cells in alopecia areata. RNA, once extracted, was reverse transcribed into cDNA for use as the sequencing template. This table comes from immunoSEQ multiplex PCR, and its TCRdb copy is limited to in-frame clones, with some not included. The sample has 140,000 to 150,000 clones, about 90% seen once. The material sequenced was CD8+ T cells sorted from blood, taken at week 0. These receptors were taken from a human donor with alopecia areata.

The rearrangement links TRBV7-6 to TRBJ2-5, with D possibly matching TRBD2 (6 bases). Germline CDR1 reads SGHVS; CDR2 reads FNYEAQ. V was pared by 1 base and J by 5 bases, with 11 bases between. The CDR3 runs 14 residues. The CDR3 protein is CASSLGSGAETQYF. The CDR3 coding sequence is TGTGCCAGCAGCTTAGGTTCGGGAGCGGAGACCCAGTACTTC.

The sample holds one count of this clone. The J gene is TRBJ2-2, the V gene TRBV5-1, with D perhaps matching TRBD1 (6 bases). V lost 7 bases and J 0 bases, leaving 16 bases between the germline ends. This CDR3 is built from 16 residues. The germline CDR1 and CDR2 sequences are SGHRS and YFSETQ. This chain's CDR3 is CASGLGANTNTGELFF. The CDR3 nucleotides read TGCGCCAGCGGATTGGGGGCTAATACGAACACCGGGGAGCTGTTTTTT.

The chain has TRBV7-8 and TRBJ2-1; unclear D gene. V gave up 1 base and J gave up 3 bases, with 1 base separating them. The CDR3 sequence is 12 residues long. Germline V CDR1 and CDR2: SGHVS, FQNEAQ. CDR3 amino acids: CASSLGYNEQFF. The CDR3 DNA is TGTGCCAGCAGCTTAGGCTACAATGAGCAGTTCTTC.

This clone was counted a single time. Here the CDR3 DNA reads TGCGCCAGCAGCAGTCCTGGAGACACAGATACGCAGTATTTT. Protein sequence: CASSSPGDTDTQYF. The chain joins TRBV5-1 to TRBJ2-3; D gene unclear. The germline CDR1 and CDR2 sequences are SGHRS and YFSETQ. Trimming took off 4 bases at V and 2 bases at J, with 11 bases between the two ends. CDR3 length: 14 residues.

The rearrangement links TRBV4-1 to TRBJ1-1; 7 nucleotides line up with TRBD1. This CDR3 comprises 14 residues. Germline V lookup: CDR1 MGHRA, CDR2 YSYEKL. V dropped 3 bases and J dropped 5; count of bases not matched to a gene: 6. The CDR3: CASSQRQGGTEAFF. The CDR3 bases are TGCGCCAGCAGCCAGCGTCAGGGGGGAACTGAAGCTTTCTTT.

This clone was seen a single time. The V gene is TRBV19, the J gene TRBJ2-5; TRBD2 is a possible D gene (5 bases). The CDR3 runs to 13 residues. Germline assignment: CDR1 LNHDA and CDR2 SQIVND (reference sequence). Trimming stripped 10 bases from V and 0 bases from J, with 12 bases between. CDR3 amino acids: CATGGEYQETQYF. DNA of the CDR3: TGTGCCACGGGTGGGGAGTACCAAGAGACCCAGTACTTC.

V and J are TRBV29-1 and TRBJ2-3; D not resolved. The V and J ends lost 3 bases and 6 bases respectively, with 13 bases between them. Germline CDR1 is SQVTM and CDR2 is ANQGSEA. This CDR3 comprises 13 residues. CDR3 DNA: TGCAGCGTTGATCAGGTGGTCTCCGATACGCAGTATTTT. Protein: CSVDQVVSDTQYF.

In DNA form, the CDR3 reads TGTGCCAGCAGCCAAGAGGAAGGAATGTACGAGCAGTACTTC. Its protein product is CASSQEEGMYEQYF. J is TRBJ2-7 and V is TRBV4-2, with unresolved D. Looked up from germline, CDR1 is LGHNA and CDR2 is YNFKEQ. The V end was cut by 0 bases, the J end by 4 bases, with 10 bases between. The CDR3 covers 14 residues.

The V gene is TRBV7-9, the J gene TRBJ1-1; no definite D call. In germline, CDR1 is SEHNR, CDR2 FQNEAQ (reference sequence). There are 10 residues in the CDR3. V was clipped by 6 bases and J by 4 bases, with 3 bases between them. This chain's CDR3 is CASSSTEAFF. The CDR3 DNA sequence: TGTGCCAGCAGTTCCACTGAAGCTTTCTTT.

The gene calls are TRBV7-9 and TRBJ2-5; the match to TRBD1 covers 8 bases. The CDR3 loop spans 15 amino acids. Germline-derived CDR1 and CDR2 are SEHNR and FQNEAQ (reference sequence). The V segment lost 1 base and the J segment 4 bases; nucleotides outside the gene matches: 5. The CDR3 DNA is TGTGCCAGCAGCTTAGTCGGACAGGGCGCAGAGACCCAGTACTTC. It codes for CASSLVGQGAETQYF.

This chain links TRBV11-2 with TRBJ2-2; unclear D gene. Germline V gene sequence: CDR1 SGHAT, CDR2 FQNNGV. The CDR3 runs to 12 residues. With 7 bases removed from V and 6 bases from J, the gap between germline ends came to 9 bases. This CDR3 reads CASNSPAGELFF. Here the CDR3 DNA reads TGTGCCAGCAACTCCCCGGCCGGGGAGCTGTTTTTT.

The rearrangement uses TRBV30 and TRBJ2-3; no clear D. The CDR3 is made up of 13 amino acids. Germline assignment: CDR1 GTSNPN and CDR2 SVGIG (reference sequence). Between the trimmed V and J ends, which lost 0 bases and 4 bases, there was a span of 8 bases. This CDR3 reads CAWSVLRPDTQYF. The CDR3 DNA reads TGTGCCTGGAGTGTACTGCGGCCAGATACGCAGTATTTT.

The V call is TRBV7-9, the J call TRBJ2-1; 11 positions agree with TRBD2. Germline trimming cut 1 base from V and 3 bases from J; bases unmatched to any gene: 2. This CDR3 is 16 amino acids long. Germline lookup yields CDR1 SEHNR and CDR2 FQNEAQ (reference sequence). CDR3 sequence (DNA): TGTGCCAGCAGCTTAGGGACTAGCGGGTTCTACAATGAGCAGTTCTTC. Amino acid sequence: CASSLGTSGFYNEQFF.

The V call is TRBV29-1, the J call TRBJ1-4; D gene unclear. This CDR3 has 17 residues. Per the germline V gene, CDR1 is SQVTM and CDR2 is ANQGSEA. Trimming removed 7 bases at V and 8 bases at J, with 29 bases between. The CDR3 is CSAGVLRSMGGGEKLFF. DNA for the CDR3: TGCAGCGCCGGGGTCTTACGGTCGATGGGCGGAGGAGAAAAACTGTTTTTT.

This rearrangement joins TRBV7-4 to TRBJ2-1; D might be TRBD2 (5 bases). From germline, CDR1 is SGHVT and CDR2 SQSDAQ. Trimming shortened V by 5 bases and J by 2 bases, and 19 bases separated the two germline ends. The CDR3 has 17 residues. The CDR3 region has the DNA TGTGCCAGCAGCCACGTCGGGGAAGCGCCCGCCTACAATGAGCAGTTCTTC. This encodes CASSHVGEAPAYNEQFF. The variable domain in full, completed from reference TRBV7-4 and TRBJ2-1, reads GAGVSQSPRYKVAKRGRDVALRCDSISGHVTLYWYRQTLGQGSEVLTYSQSDAQRDKSGRPSGRFSAERPERSVSTLKIQRTEQGDSAVYLCASSHVGEAPAYNEQFFGPGTRLTVL.

Worth noting for this clone: In the same sample, other DNA sequences code for this CDR3. The chain employs TRBV7-6 and TRBJ2-5; D unclear. Germline assignment: CDR1 SGHVS and CDR2 FNYEAQ. The V and J ends lost 0 bases and 5 bases respectively, with 4 bases between them. CDR3 length: 12 amino acids. The CDR3 spells CASSLAEETQYF. CDR3 bases: TGTGCCAGCAGCTTAGCGGAGGAGACCCAGTACTTC.

As to this clone: Lacking the conserved final phenylalanine or tryptophan, this CDR3 likely reflects a read error. Because the CDR3's place on the DNA is in doubt, the DNA is left out and the CDR3 is given as listed by TCRdb. The rearrangement uses TRBV7-8 and TRBJ1-2. Counting both end residues, the CDR3 totals 12 amino acids. The germline V gene encodes CDR1 SGHVS and CDR2 FQNEAQ. The CDR3 protein is CASSEGGAKGIR.